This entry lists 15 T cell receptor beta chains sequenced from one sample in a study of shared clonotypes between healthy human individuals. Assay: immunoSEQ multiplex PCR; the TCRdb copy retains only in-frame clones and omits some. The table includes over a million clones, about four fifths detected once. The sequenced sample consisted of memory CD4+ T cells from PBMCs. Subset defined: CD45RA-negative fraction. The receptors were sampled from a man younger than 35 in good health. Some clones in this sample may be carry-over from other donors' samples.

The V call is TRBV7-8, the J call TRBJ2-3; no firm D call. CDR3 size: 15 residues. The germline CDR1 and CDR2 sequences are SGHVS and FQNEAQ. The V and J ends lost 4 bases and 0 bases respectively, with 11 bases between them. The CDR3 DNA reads TGTGCCAGCAGCTCATGGGCCAGAAGCACAGATACGCAGTATTTT. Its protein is CASSSWARSTDTQYF.

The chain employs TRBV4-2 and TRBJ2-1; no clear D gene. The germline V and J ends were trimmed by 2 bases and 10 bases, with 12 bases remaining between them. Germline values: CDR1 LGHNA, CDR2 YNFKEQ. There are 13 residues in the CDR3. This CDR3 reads CASSQSPLGEQFF. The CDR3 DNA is TGTGCCAGCAGCCAAAGCCCGCTCGGGGAGCAGTTCTTC.

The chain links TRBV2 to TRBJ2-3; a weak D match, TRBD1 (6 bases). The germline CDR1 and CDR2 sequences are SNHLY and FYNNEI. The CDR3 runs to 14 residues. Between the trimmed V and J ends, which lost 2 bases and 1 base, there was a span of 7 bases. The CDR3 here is CASSERTGTDTQYF. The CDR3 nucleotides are TGTGCCAGCAGTGAAAGGACAGGCACAGATACGCAGTATTTT.

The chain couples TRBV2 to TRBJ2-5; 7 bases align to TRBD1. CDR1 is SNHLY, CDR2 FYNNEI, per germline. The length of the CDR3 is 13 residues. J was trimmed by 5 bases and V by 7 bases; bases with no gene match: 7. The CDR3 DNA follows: TGTGCCAGCACCGTCGACAGGGTTGAGACCCAGTACTTC. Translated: CASTVDRVETQYF.

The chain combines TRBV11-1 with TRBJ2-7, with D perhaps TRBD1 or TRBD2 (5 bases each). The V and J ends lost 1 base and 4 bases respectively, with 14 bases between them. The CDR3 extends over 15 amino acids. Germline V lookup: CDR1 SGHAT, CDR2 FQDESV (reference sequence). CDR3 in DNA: TGTGCCAGCAGCTTAGTATCAGGGAGCGGTTACGAGCAGTACTTC. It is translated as CASSLVSGSGYEQYF.

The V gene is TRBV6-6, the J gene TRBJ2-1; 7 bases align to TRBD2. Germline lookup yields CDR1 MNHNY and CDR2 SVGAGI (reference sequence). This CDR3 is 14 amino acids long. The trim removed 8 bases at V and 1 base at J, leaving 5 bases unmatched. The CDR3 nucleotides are TGTGCCAGCCTTACGGGAGGTTCCTACAATGAGCAGTTCTTC. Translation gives CASLTGGSYNEQFF.

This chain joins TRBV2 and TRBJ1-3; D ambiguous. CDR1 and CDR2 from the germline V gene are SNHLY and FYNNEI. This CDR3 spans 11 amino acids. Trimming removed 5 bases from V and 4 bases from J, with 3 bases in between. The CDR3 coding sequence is TGTGCCAGCAGTCTGGGAAACACCATATATTTT. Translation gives CASSLGNTIYF.

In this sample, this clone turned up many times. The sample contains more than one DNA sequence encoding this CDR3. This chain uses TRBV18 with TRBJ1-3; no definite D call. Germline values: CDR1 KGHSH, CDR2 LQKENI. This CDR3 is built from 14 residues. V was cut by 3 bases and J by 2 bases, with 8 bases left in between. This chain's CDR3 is CASSPDGAGNTIYF. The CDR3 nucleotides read TGTGCCAGCTCACCCGATGGGGCTGGAAACACCATATATTTT. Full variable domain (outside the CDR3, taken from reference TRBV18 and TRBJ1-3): NAGVMQNPRHLVRRRGQEARLRCSPMKGHSHVYWYRQLPEEGLKFMVYLQKENIIDESGMPKERFSAEFPKEGPSILRIQQVVRGDSAAYFCASSPDGAGNTIYFGEGSWLTVV.

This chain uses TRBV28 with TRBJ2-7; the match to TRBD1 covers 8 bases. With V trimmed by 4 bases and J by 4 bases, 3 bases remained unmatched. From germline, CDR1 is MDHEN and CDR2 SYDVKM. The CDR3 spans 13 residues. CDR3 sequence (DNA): TGTGCCAGCAGTTCAGGGGGCCTATACGAGCAGTACTTC. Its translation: CASSSGGLYEQYF.

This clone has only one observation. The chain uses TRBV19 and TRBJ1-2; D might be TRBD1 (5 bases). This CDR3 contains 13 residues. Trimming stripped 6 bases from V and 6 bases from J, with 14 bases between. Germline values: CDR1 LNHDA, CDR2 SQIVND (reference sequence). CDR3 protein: CASRNSGGNGYTF. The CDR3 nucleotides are TGTGCCAGTAGGAATTCGGGGGGGAATGGCTACACCTTC.

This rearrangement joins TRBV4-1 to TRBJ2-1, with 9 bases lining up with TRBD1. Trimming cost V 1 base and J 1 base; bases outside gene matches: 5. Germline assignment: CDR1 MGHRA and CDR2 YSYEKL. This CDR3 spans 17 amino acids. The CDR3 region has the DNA TGCGCCAGCAGCCAAGGGCCGGACAGGGGATCCTACAATGAGCAGTTCTTC. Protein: CASSQGPDRGSYNEQFF.

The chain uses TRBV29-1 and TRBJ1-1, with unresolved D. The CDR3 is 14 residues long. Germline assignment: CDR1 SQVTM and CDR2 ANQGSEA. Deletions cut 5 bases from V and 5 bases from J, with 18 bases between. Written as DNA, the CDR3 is TGCAGCGTTTCAGTGGGTCCCGGGGAAACTGAAGCTTTCTTT. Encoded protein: CSVSVGPGETEAFF.

The CDR3 DNA is TGCGCCAGCAGCCAAGTCCTCACAGGAGACACCGGGGAGCTGTTTTTT. Translation: CASSQVLTGDTGELFF. The chain combines TRBV4-1 with TRBJ2-2, with D maybe TRBD1 (5 bases). CDR1 and CDR2 from the germline V gene are MGHRA and YSYEKL. This CDR3 is built from 16 residues. Trimming took 1 base from V and 3 from J, leaving 12 bases between them.

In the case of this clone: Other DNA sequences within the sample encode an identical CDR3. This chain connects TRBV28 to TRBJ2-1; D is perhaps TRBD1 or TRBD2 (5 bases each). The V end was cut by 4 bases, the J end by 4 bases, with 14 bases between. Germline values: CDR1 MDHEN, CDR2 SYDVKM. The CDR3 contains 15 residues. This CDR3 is CASSSGLGTYNEQFF. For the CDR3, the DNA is TGTGCCAGCAGTTCGGGGCTGGGGACGTACAATGAGCAGTTCTTC.

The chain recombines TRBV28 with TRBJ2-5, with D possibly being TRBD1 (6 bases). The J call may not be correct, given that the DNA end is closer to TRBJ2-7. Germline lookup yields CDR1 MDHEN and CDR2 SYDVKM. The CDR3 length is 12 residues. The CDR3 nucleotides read TGTGCCAGCAGTACACAGGGCTACGAGCAGTACTTC. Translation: CASSTQGYEQYF.